This passage covers 10 T cell receptor beta chains from one sample sequenced in a study of shared clonotypes between healthy human individuals. The data were produced by immunoSEQ multiplex PCR, yet TCRdb's version contains in-frame clones alone and is incomplete. The data show hundreds of thousands of clones, around 96% seen once. Sequencing used memory CD8+ T cells sorted from blood. Subset specified: CD45RO+ cells pooled with CCR7-negative TemRA cells. Receptor source: a man between 25 and 39 years old in good health.

The rearrangement uses TRBV6-1 and TRBJ2-3, with D unresolved. Germline loops: CDR1 MNHNS, CDR2 SASEGT. V lost 1 base and J 2 bases, leaving 4 bases between the germline ends. The CDR3 runs 13 residues. The CDR3 DNA reads TGTGCCAGCAGTGAAGTAAACACAGATACGCAGTATTTT. This codes for CASSEVNTDTQYF.

This CDR3 reads CASSGGLAGDSYEQYF. CDR3 nucleotides: TGTGCCAGCAGTGGGGGACTAGCGGGAGATTCCTACGAGCAGTACTTC. The V gene is TRBV27, the J gene TRBJ2-7; 14 nucleotides line up with TRBD2. The length of the CDR3 is 16 residues. Per the germline V gene, CDR1 is MNHEY and CDR2 is SMNVEV (reference sequence). V lost 5 bases and J lost 1; bases outside the gene matches: 4.

The CDR3 sequence: CASSLGTYEQYF. The CDR3 bases are TGTGCCAGCAGCTTGGGCACCTACGAGCAGTACTTC. The chain joins TRBV5-4 to TRBJ2-7; D is undetermined. CDR3 length: 12 amino acids. From germline, CDR1 is SGHNT and CDR2 YYREEE (reference sequence). Trimming took off 0 bases at V and 2 bases at J, with 3 bases between the two ends.

The chain recombines TRBV4-2 with TRBJ1-2; D might be TRBD1 (5 bases). V was cut by 0 bases and J by 4 bases, with 12 bases left in between. CDR3 length: 15 amino acids. From germline, CDR1 is LGHNA and CDR2 YNFKEQ. The CDR3: CASSQDRDSFYGYTF. The CDR3 nucleotides are TGTGCCAGCAGCCAAGACCGGGACTCCTTCTATGGCTACACCTTC.

The genes are TRBV4-2 and TRBJ2-1; TRBD2 matches 8 bases. The CDR3 covers 14 residues. V was clipped by 0 bases and J by 7 bases; unmatched bases: 2. CDR1 and CDR2 from the germline V gene are LGHNA and YNFKEQ. CDR3 loop: CASSQEERGNEQFF. The CDR3 DNA sequence: TGTGCCAGCAGCCAAGAGGAGCGGGGGAATGAGCAGTTCTTC.

This chain uses TRBV7-9 with TRBJ1-1; tentatively, D is TRBD1 (6 bases). The length of the CDR3 is 16 residues. The V end lost 6 bases, the J end lost 0 bases, and 17 bases lay between the germline ends. Germline CDR1 is SEHNR and CDR2 is FQNEAQ (reference sequence). Here the CDR3 DNA reads TGTGCCAGCAGTCTGCGTAAGAGACAGGTGAACACTGAAGCTTTCTTT. Translation gives CASSLRKRQVNTEAFF.

In its sample, this clone was seen a few times. The rearrangement joins TRBV7-3 to TRBJ1-2; maybe TRBD1 (5 bases). There are 13 residues in the CDR3. Trimming pared 5 bases from V and 5 bases from J, leaving 12 bases between. Per germline, CDR1 SGHTA and CDR2 FQGTGA. CDR3 sequence reads: CASSAGRGYGYTF. DNA for the CDR3: TGTGCCAGCAGCGCGGGGCGCGGTTATGGCTACACCTTC. The full variable domain, with the rest looked up from reference TRBV7-3 and TRBJ1-2, is GAGVSQTPSNKVTEKGKYVELRCDPISGHTALYWYRQSLGQGPEFLIYFQGTGAADDSGLPNDRFFAVRPEGSVSTLKIQRTERGDSAVYLCASSAGRGYGYTFGSGTRLTVV.

The rearrangement links TRBV6-1 to TRBJ2-1; 7 nucleotides match TRBD1. The CDR3 loop spans 16 amino acids. Germline V gene lookup returns CDR1 MNHNS and CDR2 SASEGT. Trimming cost V 2 bases and J 3 bases; bases outside gene matches: 7. The CDR3 region has the DNA TGTGCCAGCAGTGAAAGTTCCGACAGGGTCTACAATGAGCAGTTCTTC. As protein: CASSESSDRVYNEQFF.

Notes on this clone: This sample includes further DNA sequences coding for the same CDR3. The chain joins TRBV7-2 to TRBJ2-2, with D perhaps matching TRBD2 (6 bases). CDR3 length equals 13 residues. Germline CDR1 is SGHTA and CDR2 is FQGNSA. The V gene lost 3 bases and the J gene lost 4 bases, with 6 bases spanning the gap. The CDR3 loop is CASSLGGTGELFF. In nucleotides, the CDR3 is TGTGCCAGCAGCTTGGGGGGCACCGGGGAGCTGTTTTTT.

V usage is TRBV27 and J usage is TRBJ2-1, with D possibly TRBD2 on 6 matching bases. Germline lookup yields CDR1 MNHEY and CDR2 SMNVEV (reference sequence). V was pared by 2 bases and J by 5 bases, with 10 bases between. The CDR3 is 14 amino acids. CDR3: CASSLGGFDNEQFF. CDR3 DNA: TGTGCCAGCAGTTTAGGAGGGTTTGACAATGAGCAGTTCTTC.